This section outlines one T cell receptor (beta chain) sequence together with its context. This record belongs to a study of T-cell reconstitution after alpha-beta-depleted transplantation in children. Germline CDR1 is SGHAT and CDR2 is FQNNGV. Unmatched junction bases numbered 4, after V lost 7 bases and J lost 1 base. This CDR3 is built from 14 residues. Unique molecular identifiers were incorporated when the TCRbeta library was constructed. TCRdb called the PCR reads again in MiXCR, with one record for every CDR3 protein. Here the sample spans around 340,000 distinct CDR3 sequences, 13% being singletons.

The receptor's source is a human donor who donated a stem cell graft to a child with Fanconi anemia. The V and J genes are TRBV11-2 and TRBJ1-1; 9 nucleotides match TRBD1. The input for sequencing was PBMCs, taken from the stem cell graft. CDR3 in DNA: TGTGCCAGCACCCGACAGGGGGAGAACACTGAAGCTTTCTTT. It is translated as CASTRQGENTEAFF. Full variable domain (missing parts from reference TRBV11-2 and TRBJ1-1): EAGVAQSPRYKIIEKRQSVAFWCNPISGHATLYWYQQILGQGPKLLIQFQNNGVVDDSQLPKDRFSAERLKGVDSTLKIQPAKLEDSAVYLCASTRQGENTEAFFGQGTRLTVV.